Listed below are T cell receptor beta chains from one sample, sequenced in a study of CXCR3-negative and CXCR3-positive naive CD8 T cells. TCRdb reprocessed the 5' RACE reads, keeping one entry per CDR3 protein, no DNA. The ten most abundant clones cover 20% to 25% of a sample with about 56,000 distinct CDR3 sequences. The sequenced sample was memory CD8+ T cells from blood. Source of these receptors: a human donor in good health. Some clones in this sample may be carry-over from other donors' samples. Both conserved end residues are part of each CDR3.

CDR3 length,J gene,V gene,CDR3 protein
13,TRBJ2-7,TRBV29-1,CSVAGLDPYEQYF
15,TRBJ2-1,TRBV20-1,CSAPPPTSGYNEQFF
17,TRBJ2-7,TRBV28,CASSFPSRQGALYEQYF
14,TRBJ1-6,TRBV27,CATNSGYMNSPLHF
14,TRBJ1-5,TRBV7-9,CASSPSGSNQPQHF
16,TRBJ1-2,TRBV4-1,CASSQPGQETFYGYTF
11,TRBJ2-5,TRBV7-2,CASSLWETQYF
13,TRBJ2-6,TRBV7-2,CASRDSGANVLAF
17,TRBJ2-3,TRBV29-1,CSVTGLRLMVNADTQYF
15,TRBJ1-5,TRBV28,CASSSVGQNEQPQHF
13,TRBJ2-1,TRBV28,CASEQRGDNEQFF
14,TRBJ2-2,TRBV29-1,CSVTGILGTGELFF
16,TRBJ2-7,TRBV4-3,CASGQYVAVGGYEQYF
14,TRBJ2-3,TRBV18,CASSPAGHTDTQYF
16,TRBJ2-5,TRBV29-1,CSVTGPSTVWRETQYF
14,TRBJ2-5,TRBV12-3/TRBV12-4,CASSDPTGGKTQYF
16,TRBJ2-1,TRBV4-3,CASSNRGGFPDNEQFF
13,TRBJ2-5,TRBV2,CASSPMGQETQYF
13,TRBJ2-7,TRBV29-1,CSATGILDYEQYF
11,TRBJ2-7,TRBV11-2,CASSFNHEQYF
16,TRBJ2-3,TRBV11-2,CASSILQGAGTDTQYF
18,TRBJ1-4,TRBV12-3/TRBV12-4,CASSHDRDGVPANEKLFF
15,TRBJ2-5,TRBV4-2,CASSPRGMGQETQYF
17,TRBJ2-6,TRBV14,CASSRRDMFSGANVLTF
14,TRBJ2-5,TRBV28,CASSLAPLDQTQYF
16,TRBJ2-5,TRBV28,CASSPRGGGAQETQYF
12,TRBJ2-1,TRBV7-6,CASSLPGDEQFF
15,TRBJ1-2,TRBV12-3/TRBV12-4,CASSSPTTGDYGYTF
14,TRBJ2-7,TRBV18,CASSPPQGSYEQYF
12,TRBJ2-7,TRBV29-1,CSASRQGDEQYF
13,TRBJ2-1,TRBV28,CASGDLSYNEQFF
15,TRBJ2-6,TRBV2,CASSDLDPGANVLTF
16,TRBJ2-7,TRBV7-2,CASSHPVGAYTYEQYF
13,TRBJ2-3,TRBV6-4,CASSSGSTDTQYF
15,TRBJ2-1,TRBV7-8,CASSPREVEDNEQFF
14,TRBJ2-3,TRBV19,CASSITTVADTQYF
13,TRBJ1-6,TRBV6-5,CASTTYINSPLHF
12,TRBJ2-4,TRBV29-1,CSVEALGDIQYF
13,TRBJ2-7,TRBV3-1,CASSPQSSYEQYF
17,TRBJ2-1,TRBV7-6,CASSLAIAGTKHNEQFF
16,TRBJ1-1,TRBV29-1,CSVEGPGPSGNTEAFF
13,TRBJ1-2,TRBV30,CARSEGSNYGYTF
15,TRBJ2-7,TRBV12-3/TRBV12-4,CASSHGQGAVYEQYF
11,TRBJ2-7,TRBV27,CASRTSYEQYF